This record looks at one T cell receptor (beta chain) sequence and its context. Shortly before study entry, within 2 weeks, exposed participants had met a COVID-19 case. Profiled with immunoSEQ multiplex PCR; TCRdb holds only in-frame clones, not every one. The sample consists of hundreds of thousands of clones, approximately 86% of them appearing once. These data come from a study of blood T cell repertoires in COVID-19. Whole-study context: PBMCs, B-cell-depleted T cells, or T cells were the source of the cDNA or gDNA that made up the material.

J gave up 4 bases and V 4 bases, and 3 bases lay outside the gene matches. The CDR3 has 13 amino acids. Germline lookup yields CDR1 SGHDN and CDR2 FVKESK. This TCR derives from a woman in her 30s who had been exposed to COVID-19. V and J are TRBV14 and TRBJ1-1, with 7 bases identical to TRBD1. Sequenced sample: PBMCs or T cells enriched from blood (not recorded which). In DNA form, the CDR3 reads TGTGCCAGCAGCCGTCGGACAGGCACTGAAGCTTTCTTT. Amino acids: CASSRRTGTEAFF.